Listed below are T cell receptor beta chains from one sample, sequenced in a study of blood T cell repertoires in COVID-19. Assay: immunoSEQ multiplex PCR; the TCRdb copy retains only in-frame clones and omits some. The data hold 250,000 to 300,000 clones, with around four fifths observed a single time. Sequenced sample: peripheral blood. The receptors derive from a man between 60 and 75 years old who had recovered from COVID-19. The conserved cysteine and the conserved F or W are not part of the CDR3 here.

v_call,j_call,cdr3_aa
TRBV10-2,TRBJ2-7,ASNPTGQGNYEQY
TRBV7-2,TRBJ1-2,ASSFTEGGYT
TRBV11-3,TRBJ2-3,ASSRGTDTQY
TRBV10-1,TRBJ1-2,ASSGSGNYGYT
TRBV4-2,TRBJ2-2,ASSQVSLTGELF
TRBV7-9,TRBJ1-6,ASSSVSGDSPLH
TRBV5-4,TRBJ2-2,ASRQEGLAGGGELF
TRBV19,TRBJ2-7,ASSTSGVVGAYEQY
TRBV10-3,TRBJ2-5,AISGGGGETQY
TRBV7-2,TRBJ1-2,ASSSGRTRTWGYT
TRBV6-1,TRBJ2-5,ASSALTGTGVETQY
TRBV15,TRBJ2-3,ATSRSAGGSADTQY
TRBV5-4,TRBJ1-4,ASSPGGINEKLF
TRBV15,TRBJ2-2,ATGEKPGELF
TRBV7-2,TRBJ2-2,ASSLVGGPNTGELF
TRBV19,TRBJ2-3,ATRSRGDTQY
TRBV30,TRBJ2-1,ALSGGGSYNEQF
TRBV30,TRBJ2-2,AWRRRTGGTGELF
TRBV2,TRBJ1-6,ASSLTGRNSPLH
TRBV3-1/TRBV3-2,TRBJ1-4,ASSLGPREEKLF
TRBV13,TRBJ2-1,ASSLSGRANYNEQF
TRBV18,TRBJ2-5,ASSPGAGYQETQY
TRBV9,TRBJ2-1,ASSTGTSGSNEQF
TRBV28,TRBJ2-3,ASSPTGRGSDTQY
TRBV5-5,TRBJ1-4,ASSLDPYSTNEKLF
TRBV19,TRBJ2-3,ASSTQGVRDTQY
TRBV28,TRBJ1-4,ASSSTGVGRYEKLF
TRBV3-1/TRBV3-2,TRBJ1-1,ASSQGTGGTEAF
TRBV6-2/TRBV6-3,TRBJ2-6,ASSNPTGGFGANVLT
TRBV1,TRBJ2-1,TSSQGSPGLEKSEQF
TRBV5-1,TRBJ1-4,ASSLQGEAEKLF
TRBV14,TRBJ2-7,ASSQEWTAKNYEQY
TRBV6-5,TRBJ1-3,ASSQDRAGNTIY